The clone carrying this TCR beta chain has a handful of counts. Sequencing was performed with immunoSEQ multiplex PCR; in TCRdb, only in-frame clones are kept and a portion is missing. The data hold 100,000 or so clones, with roughly 89% observed a single time. This sample stems from a study of glioma-infiltrating T cells after dendritic cell vaccination. The time point denotes: after dendritic cell vaccination, including at tumor progression/relapse. Germline assignment: CDR1 MNHEY and CDR2 SMNVEV (reference sequence). The J segment lost 4 bases and the V segment lost 6 bases, leaving 1 base of the junction unmatched. CDR3 length: 13 amino acids.

This clonotype was sampled from a human donor with glioblastoma. This chain connects TRBV27 to TRBJ1-1, with 11 bases aligning to TRBD1. The source was blood, collected after dendritic cell vaccination. The CDR3 region is CASRGTGGTEAFF. The CDR3 bases are TGTGCCAGCAGAGGGACAGGGGGCACTGAAGCTTTCTTT.